A single sample gave rise to the 13 T cell receptor beta chains below, sequenced in a study of vaccination and CD4 T cells after COVID-19 (dated by TCRdb to 2022 to 2024). This specimen's treatment or condition label, per the study, means: approximately nine-day PBMC culture with coronavirus spike peptide pools or control peptides (ViraFEST assay). The library was built by means of PCR. TCRdb records Illumina iSeq 100 as the sequencer. At the Johns Hopkins FTIC core, DNA from the cultured CD4+ T cells underwent TCR sequencing with the Oncomine TCR Beta short-read assay. In-frame beta chains were kept once TCRdb had trimmed the public reads at Q25 with fastp and called clones with MiXCR. Rows with one shared CDR3 protein collapse into an entry with the most common genes and DNA. The sample table contains 20,000 to 25,000 distinct CDR3 sequences; only one count was recorded for 30% to 45% of them. The ten most abundant clones make up approximately 5.3% of the sample.

Their recognized antigens are unknown. Material: CD4+ T cells from blood, cultured in vitro, obtained before SARS-CoV-2 vaccination. The receptors originated from a human donor who had recovered from COVID-19.

The chain is built from TRBV6-1 and TRBJ2-7; 7 nucleotides match TRBD1. The CDR3 sequence is 14 residues long. Looked up from germline, CDR1 is MNHNS and CDR2 is SASEGT. V gave up 5 bases and J gave up 4 bases; unmatched junction bases: 8. The CDR3 sequence: CASSSWGQMYEQYF. The CDR3 region has the DNA TGTGCCAGCAGTAGTTGGGGACAGATGTACGAGCAGTACTTC.

This rearrangement joins TRBV21-1 to TRBJ1-1; the table calls TRBD1, which could not be checked here. TRBV21-1 is shown as a pseudogene. The CDR3 extends over 17 amino acids. This chain's CDR3 is CASSKHCRHGTNTEAFF. In DNA form, the CDR3 reads TGTGCCAGCAGCAAACATTGCCGACACGGGACGAACACTGAAGCTTTCTTT.

This chain joins TRBV20-1 and TRBJ2-1; 7 bases are shared with TRBD1. V lost 4 bases, J lost 2 bases, and 11 bases stayed unmatched. This CDR3 has 16 amino acids. Germline values: CDR1 DFQATT, CDR2 SNEGSKA (reference sequence). The CDR3 DNA reads as TGCAGTGCTAAAAGAACAGGGGCTGTGACCTACAATGAGCAGTTCTTC. Protein: CSAKRTGAVTYNEQFF.

This clonotype came up a few times. The gene calls are TRBV20-1 and TRBJ1-2; 7 nucleotides agree with TRBD1. The ends lost 3 bases at V and 3 bases at J; junction bases unmatched: 4. Looked up from germline, CDR1 is DFQATT and CDR2 is SNEGSKA (reference sequence). The CDR3 has 13 residues. The CDR3 region has the DNA TGCAGTGCTAGCCCAGGGGGGGACTATGGCTACACCTTC. Translating gives CSASPGGDYGYTF.

This sequence joins TRBV20-1 and TRBJ2-5; no firm D call. Germline-derived CDR1 and CDR2 are DFQATT and SNEGSKA (reference sequence). Trimming took off 1 base at V and 1 base at J, with 16 bases between the two ends. The CDR3 contains 16 residues. In nucleotides, the CDR3 is TGCAGTGCTAGAGCCTACGAGGCCCCGGGCCAAGAGACCCAGTACTTC. Encoded protein: CSARAYEAPGQETQYF.

This sequence joins TRBV10-1 and TRBJ2-7; TRBD2 might be the D (6 bases). This CDR3 contains 15 residues. Trimming took off 9 bases at V and 2 bases at J, with 20 bases between the two ends. CDR1 is WNHNN and CDR2 is SYGVQD in the germline V gene (reference sequence). The CDR3 loop is CASGVGGSGPYEQYF. The CDR3 DNA sequence: TGCGCCAGTGGGGTCGGAGGTAGCGGCCCCTACGAGCAGTACTTC.

This chain links TRBV5-6 with TRBJ2-7; perhaps TRBD1 as D (6 bases). Trimming took 2 bases from V and 5 from J, leaving 17 bases between them. The V gene's germline CDR1 is SGHDT and CDR2 YYEEEE. This CDR3 has 15 amino acids. CDR3 in amino acids: CASSFLQGLPNEQYF. The CDR3 nucleotides read TGTGCCAGCAGCTTCCTTCAGGGGCTTCCTAACGAGCAGTACTTC. The full variable domain, its missing parts supplied by reference TRBV5-6 and TRBJ2-7, is DAGVTQSPTHLIKTRGQQVTLRCSPKSGHDTVSWYQQALGQGPQFIFQYYEEEERQRGNFPDRFSGHQFPNYSSELNVNALLLGDSALYLCASSFLQGLPNEQYFGPGTRLTVT.

This clonotype was seen a few times. The chain has TRBV28 and TRBJ1-1, with D possibly TRBD1 on 5 matching bases. The CDR3 loop spans 14 amino acids. V was cut by 3 bases and J by 4 bases, with 12 bases left in between. Per germline, CDR1 MDHEN and CDR2 SYDVKM. The CDR3 DNA sequence: TGTGCCAGCAGTTTTTCGGGGGAGGGCACTGAAGCTTTCTTT. It codes for CASSFSGEGTEAFF.

A few counts support this clonotype. The chain has TRBV10-1 and TRBJ1-1; 10 nucleotides line up with TRBD1. V was pared by 8 bases and J by 3 bases, with 9 bases of the junction left unmatched. CDR1 is WNHNN and CDR2 is SYGVQD in the germline V gene (reference sequence). This CDR3 has 15 amino acids. CDR3 sequence: CASPKPGQGYTEAFF. In DNA form, the CDR3 reads TGCGCCAGCCCTAAACCGGGACAGGGGTACACTGAAGCTTTCTTT.

This clonotype has just a few counts. V and J are TRBV7-8 and TRBJ1-5; weak D call: TRBD1 (5 bases). In germline, CDR1 is SGHVS, CDR2 FQNEAQ. The CDR3 is 17 residues long. V lost 2 bases to trimming and J lost 2 bases, with 16 bases between them. The DNA for the CDR3 is TGTGCCAGCAGCTTACGGACCCTCCGGGACCGCAATCAGCCCCAGCATTTT. Protein product: CASSLRTLRDRNQPQHF.

The rearrangement uses TRBV19 and TRBJ1-6; TRBD1 matches at 10 bases. V dropped 4 bases and J dropped 7; count of bases not matched to a gene: 13. Germline values: CDR1 LNHDA, CDR2 SQIVND (reference sequence). CDR3 length equals 18 residues. This chain's CDR3 is CASSTGDRGPRWNSPLHF. CDR3 nucleotide sequence: TGTGCCAGTAGTACCGGGGACAGGGGTCCGCGTTGGAATTCACCCCTCCACTTT.

The genes are TRBV28 and TRBJ2-2; TRBD2 aligns across 10 bases. V dropped 10 bases and J dropped 6; count of bases not matched to a gene: 11. Germline values: CDR1 MDHEN, CDR2 SYDVKM. CDR3 length equals 15 residues. The CDR3 loop reads CAIRPRAGGSGELFF. The CDR3 DNA reads as TGTGCCATCCGACCGAGAGCGGGAGGGTCCGGGGAGCTGTTTTTT.

This clonotype has more than one count but fewer than ten. This chain links TRBV6-5 with TRBJ2-1, with 8 bases fitting TRBD1. Germline trimming cut 2 bases from V and 9 bases from J; bases unmatched to any gene: 9. The CDR3 is made up of 15 amino acids. Germline CDR1 MNHEY, CDR2 SVGAGI. In DNA, the CDR3 is TGTGCCAGCAGTTACGACAGGGGCCCTACCTTTGAGCAGTTCTTC. It codes for CASSYDRGPTFEQFF.